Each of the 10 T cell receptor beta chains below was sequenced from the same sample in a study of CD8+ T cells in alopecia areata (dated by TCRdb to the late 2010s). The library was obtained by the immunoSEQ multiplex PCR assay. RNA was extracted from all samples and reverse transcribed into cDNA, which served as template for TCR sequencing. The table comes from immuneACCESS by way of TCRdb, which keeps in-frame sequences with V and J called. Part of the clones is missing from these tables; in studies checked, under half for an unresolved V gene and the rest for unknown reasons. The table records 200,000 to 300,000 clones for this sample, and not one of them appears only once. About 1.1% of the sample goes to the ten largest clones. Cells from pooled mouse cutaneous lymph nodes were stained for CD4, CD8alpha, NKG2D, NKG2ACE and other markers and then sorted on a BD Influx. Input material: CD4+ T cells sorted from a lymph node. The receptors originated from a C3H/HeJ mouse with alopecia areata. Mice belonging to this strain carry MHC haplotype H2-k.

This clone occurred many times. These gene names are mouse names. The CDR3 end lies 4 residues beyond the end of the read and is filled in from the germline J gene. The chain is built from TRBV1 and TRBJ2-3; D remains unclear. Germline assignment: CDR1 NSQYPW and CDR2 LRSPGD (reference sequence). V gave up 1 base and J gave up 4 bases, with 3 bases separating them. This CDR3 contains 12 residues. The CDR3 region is CTCSAGSETLYF. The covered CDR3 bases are TGCACCTGCAGTGCAGGGTCAGAA.

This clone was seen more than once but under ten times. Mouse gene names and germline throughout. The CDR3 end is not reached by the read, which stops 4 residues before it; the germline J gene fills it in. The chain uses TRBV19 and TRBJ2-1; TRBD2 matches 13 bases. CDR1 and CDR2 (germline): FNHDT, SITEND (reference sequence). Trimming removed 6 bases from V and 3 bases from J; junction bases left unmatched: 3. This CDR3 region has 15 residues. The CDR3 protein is CASTRDWGGYAEQFF. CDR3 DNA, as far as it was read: TGTGCCAGCACCCGGGACTGGGGGGGCTATGCT.

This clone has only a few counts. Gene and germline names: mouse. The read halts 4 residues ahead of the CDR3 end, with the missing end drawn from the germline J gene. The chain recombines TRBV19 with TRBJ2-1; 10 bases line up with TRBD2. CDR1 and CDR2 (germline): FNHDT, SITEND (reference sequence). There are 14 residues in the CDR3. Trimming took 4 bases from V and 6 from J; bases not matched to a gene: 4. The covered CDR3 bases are TGTGCCAGCAGTGGACTGGGGGAAAGTGCT. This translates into CASSGLGESA. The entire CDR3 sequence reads CASSGLGESAEQFF.

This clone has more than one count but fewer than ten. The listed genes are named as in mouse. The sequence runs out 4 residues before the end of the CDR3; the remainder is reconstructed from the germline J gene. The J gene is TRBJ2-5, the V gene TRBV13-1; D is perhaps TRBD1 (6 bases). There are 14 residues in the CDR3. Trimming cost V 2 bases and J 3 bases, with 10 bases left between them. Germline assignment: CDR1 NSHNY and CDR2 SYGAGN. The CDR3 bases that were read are TGTGCCAGCAGTGAACGGGGGACACAAGAC. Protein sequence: CASSERGTQD. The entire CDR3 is CASSERGTQDTQYF.

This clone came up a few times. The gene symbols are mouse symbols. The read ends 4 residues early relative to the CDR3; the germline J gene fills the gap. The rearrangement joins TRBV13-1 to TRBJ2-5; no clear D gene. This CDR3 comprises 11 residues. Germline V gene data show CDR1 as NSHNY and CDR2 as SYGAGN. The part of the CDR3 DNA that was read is TGTGCCAGCAGTGAGCAGGAC. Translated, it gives CASSEQD. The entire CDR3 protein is CASSEQDTQYF.

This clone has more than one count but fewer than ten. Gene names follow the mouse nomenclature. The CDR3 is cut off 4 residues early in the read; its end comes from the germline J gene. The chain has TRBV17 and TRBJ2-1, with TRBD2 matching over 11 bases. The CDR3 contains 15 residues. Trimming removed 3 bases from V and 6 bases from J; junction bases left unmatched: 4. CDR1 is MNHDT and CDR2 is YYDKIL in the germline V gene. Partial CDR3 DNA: TGTGCTAGCAGTAGTCGGGACTGGGGGTTTGCT. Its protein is CASSSRDWGFA. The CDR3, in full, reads CASSSRDWGFAEQFF.

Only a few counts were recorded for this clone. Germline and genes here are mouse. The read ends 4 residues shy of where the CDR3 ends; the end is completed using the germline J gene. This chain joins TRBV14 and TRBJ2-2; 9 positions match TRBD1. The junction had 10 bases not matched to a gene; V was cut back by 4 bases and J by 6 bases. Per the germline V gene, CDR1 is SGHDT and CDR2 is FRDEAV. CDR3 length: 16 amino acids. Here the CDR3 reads CASSQTPGTGPGQLYF. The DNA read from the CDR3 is TGTGCCAGCAGTCAAACCCCGGGGACAGGGCCCGGG.

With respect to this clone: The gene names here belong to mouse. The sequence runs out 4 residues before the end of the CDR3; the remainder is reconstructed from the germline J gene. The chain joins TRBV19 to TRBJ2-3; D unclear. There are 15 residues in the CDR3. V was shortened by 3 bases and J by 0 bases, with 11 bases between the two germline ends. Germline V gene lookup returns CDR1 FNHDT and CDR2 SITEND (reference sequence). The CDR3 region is CASSKGLFSAETLYF. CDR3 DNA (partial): TGTGCCAGCAGTAAAGGTTTGTTTAGTGCAGAA.

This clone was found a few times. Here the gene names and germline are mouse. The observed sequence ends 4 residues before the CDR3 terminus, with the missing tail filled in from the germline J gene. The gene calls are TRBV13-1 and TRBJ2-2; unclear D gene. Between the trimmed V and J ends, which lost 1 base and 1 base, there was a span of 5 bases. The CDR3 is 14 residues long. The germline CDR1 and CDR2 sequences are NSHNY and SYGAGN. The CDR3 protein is CASSDNKNTGQLYF. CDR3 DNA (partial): TGTGCCAGCAGTGATAACAAAAACACCGGG.

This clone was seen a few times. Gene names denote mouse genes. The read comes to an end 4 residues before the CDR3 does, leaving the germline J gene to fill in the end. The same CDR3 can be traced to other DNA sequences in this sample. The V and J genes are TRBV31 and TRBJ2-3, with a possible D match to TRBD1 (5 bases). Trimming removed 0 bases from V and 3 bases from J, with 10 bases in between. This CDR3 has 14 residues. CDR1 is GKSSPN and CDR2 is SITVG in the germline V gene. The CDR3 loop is CAWSLVQGAETLYF. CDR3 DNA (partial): TGTGCCTGGAGTCTGGTCCAGGGCGCAGAA. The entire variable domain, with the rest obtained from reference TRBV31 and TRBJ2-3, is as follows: AQTIHQWPVAEIKAVGSPLSLGCTIKGKSSPNLYWYWQATGGTLQQLFYSITVGQVESVVQLNLSASRPKDDQFILSTEKLLLSHSGFYLCAWSLVQGAETLYFGSGTRLTVL.